The rows below give T cell receptor beta chains drawn from one sample of a study of T-cell reconstitution after alpha-beta-depleted transplantation in children. TCRdb re-called the PCR reads through MiXCR, storing one row per CDR3 protein. Found here are almost 250,000 distinct CDR3 sequences, roughly 26% of them singletons; the top ten hold over 2.5%. Sequences were derived from PBMCs, sampled before TCRalphabeta/CD19-depleted stem cell transplant. The receptors were gathered from a girl aged 2 to 9 with Fanconi anemia, due to receive a stem cell transplant. CDR3s include the opening cysteine and the closing phenylalanine or tryptophan. Each record gives: clone size, J gene, V gene, D gene, CDR3 length, CDR3 protein, CDR3 DNA. D genes are given only for firm matches. Where a row states a size, it is once, few, many or the class of an expanded clone; other rows omit it.

abundance: -
j_gene: TRBJ1-6
v_gene: TRBV18
d_gene: -
len: 15
CDR3aa: CASSPLDLYNSPLHF
CDR3nt: TGTGCCAGCTCACCACTCGACCTTTATAATTCACCCCTCCACTTT

abundance: few
j_gene: TRBJ2-3
v_gene: TRBV28
d_gene: -
len: 15
CDR3aa: CASRSGGYSTDTQYF
CDR3nt: TGTGCCAGCAGATCGGGGGGCTATAGCACAGATACGCAGTATTTT

abundance: many
j_gene: TRBJ2-1
v_gene: TRBV10-3
d_gene: TRBD2
len: 14
CDR3aa: CAIRPGLAANEQFF
CDR3nt: TGTGCCATCAGACCGGGACTAGCGGCGAATGAGCAGTTCTTC

abundance: -
j_gene: TRBJ2-6
v_gene: TRBV7-2
d_gene: -
len: 16
CDR3aa: CASSNPRGAGANVLTF
CDR3nt: TGTGCCAGCAGCAACCCGAGAGGGGCTGGGGCCAACGTCCTGACTTTC

abundance: many
j_gene: TRBJ2-7
v_gene: TRBV29-1
d_gene: TRBD1
len: 14
CDR3aa: CSVGRTGSTYEQYF
CDR3nt: TGCAGCGTTGGTCGGACAGGTTCTACCTACGAGCAGTACTTC

abundance: -
j_gene: TRBJ2-1
v_gene: TRBV2
d_gene: -
len: 14
CDR3aa: CASLRISSYNEQFF
CDR3nt: TGTGCCAGCTTACGGATTAGCTCCTACAATGAGCAGTTCTTC

abundance: few
j_gene: TRBJ2-5
v_gene: TRBV20-1
d_gene: TRBD2
len: 13
CDR3aa: CSAVLAGDETQYF
CDR3nt: TGCAGTGCTGTACTAGCGGGAGATGAGACCCAGTACTTC

abundance: -
j_gene: TRBJ2-5
v_gene: TRBV20-1
d_gene: TRBD1
len: 15
CDR3aa: CSASRIRGRRETQYF
CDR3nt: TGCAGTGCTAGTCGCATCAGGGGGCGACGAGAGACCCAGTACTTC

abundance: -
j_gene: TRBJ1-1
v_gene: TRBV6-5
d_gene: -
len: 11
CDR3aa: CASIGNTEAFF
CDR3nt: TGTGCCAGCATAGGTAACACTGAAGCTTTCTTT

abundance: many
j_gene: TRBJ1-1
v_gene: TRBV7-2
d_gene: -
len: 15
CDR3aa: CASSLAQASNTEAFF
CDR3nt: TGTGCCAGCAGCTTAGCGCAGGCATCGAACACTGAAGCTTTCTTT

abundance: many
j_gene: TRBJ2-7
v_gene: TRBV15
d_gene: -
len: 13
CDR3aa: CATSSPPGAEQYF
CDR3nt: TGTGCCACCAGCAGCCCACCGGGCGCCGAGCAGTACTTC

abundance: few
j_gene: TRBJ2-3
v_gene: TRBV4-2
d_gene: TRBD2
len: 17
CDR3aa: CASSQGGGRSSTDTQYF
CDR3nt: TGTGCCAGCAGCCAAGGAGGCGGGAGGTCTAGCACAGATACGCAGTATTTT

abundance: many
j_gene: TRBJ2-6
v_gene: TRBV29-1
d_gene: TRBD1
len: 15
CDR3aa: CSAVPLGQGTNVLTF
CDR3nt: TGCAGCGCTGTCCCACTGGGACAGGGAACCAACGTCCTGACTTTC

abundance: -
j_gene: TRBJ2-5
v_gene: TRBV9
d_gene: -
len: 15
CDR3aa: CASSVAGSTQETQYF
CDR3nt: TGTGCCAGCAGCGTAGCGGGCAGTACGCAAGAGACCCAGTACTTC

abundance: -
j_gene: TRBJ2-7
v_gene: TRBV28
d_gene: TRBD2
len: 14
CDR3aa: CASRPGLAGVEQYF
CDR3nt: TGTGCCAGCAGACCCGGACTAGCGGGAGTCGAGCAGTACTTC

abundance: many
j_gene: TRBJ2-4
v_gene: TRBV28
d_gene: TRBD1
len: 14
CDR3aa: CASRSGGARNIQYF
CDR3nt: TGTGCCAGCCGTTCAGGGGGCGCAAGGAACATTCAGTACTTC

abundance: few
j_gene: TRBJ1-2
v_gene: TRBV18
d_gene: -
len: 14
CDR3aa: CASSPPGTFYGYTF
CDR3nt: TGTGCCAGCTCACCACCAGGGACGTTCTATGGCTACACCTTC

abundance: many
j_gene: TRBJ2-5
v_gene: TRBV29-1
d_gene: TRBD2
len: 13
CDR3aa: CSVAGGPQETQYF
CDR3nt: TGCAGCGTTGCGGGAGGGCCCCAAGAGACCCAGTACTTC

abundance: -
j_gene: TRBJ2-7
v_gene: TRBV6-5
d_gene: TRBD2
len: 17
CDR3aa: CASSYSTSGGSSYEQYF
CDR3nt: TGTGCCAGCAGTTACTCGACTAGCGGGGGAAGCTCCTACGAGCAGTACTTC

abundance: many
j_gene: TRBJ2-3
v_gene: TRBV24-1
d_gene: -
len: 12
CDR3aa: CATSESIDTQYF
CDR3nt: TGTGCCACCAGTGAGTCTATCGATACGCAGTATTTT

abundance: -
j_gene: TRBJ1-2
v_gene: TRBV3-1
d_gene: -
len: 12
CDR3aa: CAMAPGNYGYTF
CDR3nt: TGTGCCATGGCCCCGGGGAACTATGGCTACACCTTC

abundance: many
j_gene: TRBJ2-7
v_gene: TRBV5-1
d_gene: -
len: 14
CDR3aa: CASSLMGRSYEQYF
CDR3nt: TGCGCCAGCAGCTTGATGGGGCGCTCCTACGAGCAGTACTTC

abundance: many
j_gene: TRBJ1-2
v_gene: TRBV28
d_gene: -
len: 13
CDR3aa: CASSLDSFYGYTF
CDR3nt: TGTGCCAGCAGTTTAGACAGCTTCTATGGCTACACCTTC

abundance: -
j_gene: TRBJ2-3
v_gene: TRBV20-1
d_gene: TRBD1
len: 13
CDR3aa: CSALGQDLDTQYF
CDR3nt: TGCAGTGCTCTGGGACAGGATTTAGATACGCAGTATTTT

abundance: many
j_gene: TRBJ2-7
v_gene: TRBV29-1
d_gene: TRBD2
len: 16
CDR3aa: CSVHGTSGTHSYEQYF
CDR3nt: TGCAGCGTCCACGGGACTAGCGGGACCCACTCCTACGAGCAGTACTTC

abundance: many
j_gene: TRBJ1-4
v_gene: TRBV29-1
d_gene: TRBD1
len: 15
CDR3aa: CSGKGGQGMYEKLFF
CDR3nt: TGCAGCGGCAAGGGGGGACAGGGGATGTACGAAAAACTGTTTTTT

abundance: many
j_gene: TRBJ2-3
v_gene: TRBV20-1
d_gene: -
len: 12
CDR3aa: CSATLHTDTQYF
CDR3nt: TGCAGTGCCACCTTACACACAGATACGCAGTATTTT

abundance: -
j_gene: TRBJ2-1
v_gene: TRBV20-1
d_gene: -
len: 17
CDR3aa: CSARGSTGDFTYNEQFF
CDR3nt: TGCAGTGCTAGAGGGAGCACGGGGGACTTCACTTACAATGAGCAGTTCTTC

abundance: -
j_gene: TRBJ1-2
v_gene: TRBV7-6
d_gene: -
len: 13
CDR3aa: CASSPDVNYGYTF
CDR3nt: TGTGCCAGCAGCCCAGACGTTAACTATGGCTACACCTTC

abundance: -
j_gene: TRBJ2-7
v_gene: TRBV20-1
d_gene: TRBD2
len: 11
CDR3aa: CSAGDYYEQYF
CDR3nt: TGCAGTGCTGGGGACTACTACGAGCAGTACTTC

abundance: -
j_gene: TRBJ2-4
v_gene: TRBV12-3/TRBV12-4
d_gene: TRBD1
len: 12
CDR3aa: CASSSGGNIQYF
CDR3nt: TGTGCCAGCAGTTCAGGGGGCAACATTCAGTACTTC

abundance: -
j_gene: TRBJ2-7
v_gene: TRBV20-1
d_gene: -
len: 12
CDR3aa: CSASGASYEQYF
CDR3nt: TGCAGTGCTAGCGGCGCCTCCTACGAGCAGTACTTC

abundance: few
j_gene: TRBJ1-3
v_gene: TRBV5-1
d_gene: -
len: 14
CDR3aa: CASTTDTSGNTIYF
CDR3nt: TGCGCCAGCACAACAGATACCTCTGGAAACACCATATATTTT

abundance: many
j_gene: TRBJ2-7
v_gene: TRBV20-1
d_gene: TRBD2
len: 15
CDR3aa: CSARGTLAASYEQYF
CDR3nt: TGCAGTGCTAGAGGGACACTAGCGGCATCCTACGAGCAGTACTTC

abundance: few
j_gene: TRBJ2-5
v_gene: TRBV18
d_gene: -
len: 12
CDR3aa: CASSPADETQYF
CDR3nt: TGTGCCAGCTCACCAGCGGACGAGACCCAGTACTTC

abundance: many
j_gene: TRBJ2-7
v_gene: TRBV10-3
d_gene: -
len: 13
CDR3aa: CAITTTQGSEQYF
CDR3nt: TGTGCCATCACTACGACCCAGGGGTCCGAGCAGTACTTC

abundance: -
j_gene: TRBJ1-1
v_gene: TRBV29-1
d_gene: -
len: 12
CDR3aa: CSVDTGLAEAFF
CDR3nt: TGCAGCGTTGATACCGGTCTGGCTGAAGCTTTCTTT

abundance: few
j_gene: TRBJ2-1
v_gene: TRBV20-1
d_gene: TRBD2
len: 13
CDR3aa: CSASGRNYNERFF
CDR3nt: TGCAGTGCTAGCGGGAGGAATTACAATGAGCGGTTCTTC

abundance: few
j_gene: TRBJ2-7
v_gene: TRBV20-1
d_gene: TRBD1
len: 13
CDR3aa: CSAMDRGLYEQYF
CDR3nt: TGCAGTGCTATGGACAGGGGGCTATACGAGCAGTACTTC

abundance: many
j_gene: TRBJ2-5
v_gene: TRBV28
d_gene: TRBD1
len: 16
CDR3aa: CASSTGTGLWQETQYF
CDR3nt: TGTGCCAGCAGTACCGGGACAGGGTTATGGCAGGAGACCCAGTACTTC

abundance: many
j_gene: TRBJ1-2
v_gene: TRBV20-1
d_gene: -
len: 13
CDR3aa: CSARDWRLYGYTF
CDR3nt: TGCAGTGCTAGAGATTGGCGGCTCTATGGCTACACCTTC

abundance: few
j_gene: TRBJ2-1
v_gene: TRBV20-1
d_gene: TRBD1
len: 12
CDR3aa: CSAARHGTGMFF
CDR3nt: TGCAGTGCTGCCCGGCACGGGACAGGGATGTTCTTC

abundance: many
j_gene: TRBJ2-1
v_gene: TRBV12-3/TRBV12-4
d_gene: -
len: 14
CDR3aa: CASSTTGAVNEQFF
CDR3nt: TGTGCCAGCAGCACTACTGGGGCGGTGAATGAGCAGTTCTTC

abundance: -
j_gene: TRBJ1-2
v_gene: TRBV27
d_gene: -
len: 16
CDR3aa: CASSSGLSQGLYGYTF
CDR3nt: TGTGCCAGCAGTTCCGGTTTGAGCCAGGGACTCTATGGCTACACCTTC